The sequence of this T cell receptor beta chain was determined in a study of cytomegalovirus exposure and HLA in healthy donors. V lost 3 bases to trimming and J lost 6 bases; unmatched junction nucleotides: 5. CDR3 size: 14 residues. Germline CDR1 and CDR2: SGDLS and YYNGEE. Both 60 Vbeta primers and 13 Jbeta primers went into the PCR. Assay: immunoSEQ multiplex PCR; the TCRdb copy retains only in-frame clones and omits some. The sample shows around 97,000 clones, 70% to 75% of them seen only once. The clonotype was recovered from a man between 40 and 49 years old in good health and CMV-seronegative. Sequencing was carried out using PBMCs. This rearrangement joins TRBV9 to TRBJ2-3; 9 nucleotides match TRBD2. The CDR3 nucleotides read TGTGCCAGCAGCGCCAGCGGGAGGACGGATACGCAGTATTTT. Protein: CASSASGRTDTQYF.